Following are 28 T cell receptor beta chains from one sample sequenced in a study of cytomegalovirus exposure and HLA in healthy donors. The study ran its PCR with 60 Vbeta and 13 Jbeta primers. Profiled with immunoSEQ multiplex PCR; TCRdb holds only in-frame clones, not every one. This table holds around 190,000 clones, 85% found once. Material: PBMCs. All receptors come from a woman aged 45-65 years in good health and CMV-seronegative.

CDR3: CASSPPTSGDLAKNIQYF. The CDR3 coding sequence is TGTGCCAGCTCACCACCGACTAGCGGAGATCTAGCCAAAAACATTCAGTACTTC. This sequence joins TRBV18 and TRBJ2-4, with 9 bases that match TRBD2. Germline V gene data show CDR1 as KGHSH and CDR2 as LQKENI. The CDR3 covers 18 residues. J was trimmed by 0 bases and V by 0 bases; bases with no gene match: 6.

CDR3 nucleotides: TGTGCCAGCAGCCGCCCGGGACAGGGGCCCCACGAGCAGTACTTC. Protein product: CASSRPGQGPHEQYF. The rearrangement joins TRBV7-9 to TRBJ2-7, with 10 bases fitting TRBD1. With V trimmed by 5 bases and J by 5 bases, 9 bases remained unmatched. The CDR3 is 15 residues long. CDR1 SEHNR and CDR2 FQNEAQ come from the germline V gene (reference sequence).

This sequence joins TRBV7-2 and TRBJ1-1; the match to TRBD1 covers 7 bases. Trimming took 4 bases from V and 4 from J; bases not matched to a gene: 9. Germline lookup yields CDR1 SGHTA and CDR2 FQGNSA. This CDR3 comprises 15 residues. CDR3 bases: TGTGCCAGCAGCTCCGACAGGGTAGGTCGCACTGAAGCTTTCTTT. As protein: CASSSDRVGRTEAFF.

This clone has only one observation. V gene TRBV18 combines with J gene TRBJ2-3; TRBD2 matches 13 bases. The CDR3 is 17 residues long. The J segment lost 0 bases and the V segment lost 3 bases, leaving 3 bases of the junction unmatched. Germline V CDR1 and CDR2: KGHSH, LQKENI. The CDR3 reads CASSPPGLAGSTDTQYF. The CDR3 DNA follows: TGTGCCAGCTCACCCCCGGGACTAGCGGGAAGCACAGATACGCAGTATTTT.

This clone occurred a few times. The chain joins TRBV6-6 to TRBJ2-7, with TRBD1 matching 9 bases. This CDR3 is built from 15 residues. V lost 5 bases and J lost 4; bases outside the gene matches: 9. Germline values: CDR1 MNHNY, CDR2 SVGAGI (reference sequence). The CDR3 reads CASSSRGQGGYEQYF. The CDR3 nucleotides read TGTGCCAGCAGTAGCCGGGGACAGGGAGGGTACGAGCAGTACTTC.

V and J are TRBV5-1 and TRBJ2-5; 7 bases agree with TRBD2. V lost 2 bases and J lost 5; bases outside the gene matches: 9. CDR3 length equals 15 residues. Per the germline V gene, CDR1 is SGHRS and CDR2 is YFSETQ. The CDR3 sequence is CASSLSSGAGETQYF. The CDR3, as DNA: TGCGCCAGCAGCTTATCCAGCGGGGCAGGGGAGACCCAGTACTTC.

The chain links TRBV7-9 to TRBJ1-3; D remains unclear. V lost 11 bases, J lost 4 bases, and 9 bases lay in between. The germline gives CDR1 SEHNR, CDR2 FQNEAQ (reference sequence). The CDR3 is 11 amino acids. CDR3 coding DNA: TGTGCCCTTTCTGGCGGAAACACCATATATTTT. It specifies CALSGGNTIYF.

The rearrangement uses TRBV6-1 and TRBJ1-3; D unclear. The CDR3 length is 16 residues. Trimming stripped 0 bases from V and 0 bases from J, with 9 bases between. The germline CDR1 and CDR2 sequences are MNHNS and SASEGT. CDR3 residues: CASSEARGFSGNTIYF. DNA for the CDR3: TGTGCCAGCAGTGAAGCCCGGGGATTCTCTGGAAACACCATATATTTT.

This sequence joins TRBV6-5 and TRBJ1-1; 9 bases line up with TRBD1. V was clipped by 7 bases and J by 1 base; unmatched bases: 4. The CDR3 covers 14 residues. The germline gives CDR1 MNHEY, CDR2 SVGAGI. The CDR3 is CASKTGGRNTEAFF. CDR3 coding DNA: TGTGCCAGCAAAACAGGGGGCAGGAACACTGAAGCTTTCTTT.

This clone has just one count. This rearrangement joins TRBV28 to TRBJ2-5; 8 bases map to TRBD1. This CDR3 spans 15 amino acids. The junction had 9 bases not matched to a gene; V was cut back by 7 bases and J by 2 bases. Germline V gene sequence: CDR1 MDHEN, CDR2 SYDVKM. CDR3 sequence reads: CASKQGARNQETQYF. The DNA of the CDR3 is TGTGCCAGCAAGCAGGGGGCCAGAAATCAAGAGACCCAGTACTTC.

The rearrangement joins TRBV5-1 to TRBJ2-5, with D perhaps matching TRBD2 (6 bases). V lost 4 bases, J lost 3 bases, and 16 bases lay in between. Germline values: CDR1 SGHRS, CDR2 YFSETQ. CDR3 length: 15 residues. The DNA of the CDR3 is TGCGCCAGCAGCGGTCCCGGGACTTCCAAAGAGACCCAGTACTTC. Its protein is CASSGPGTSKETQYF.

To note about this clone: Within the sample, other DNA sequences also encode this same CDR3. V gene TRBV7-2 combines with J gene TRBJ2-4, with 7 bases lining up with TRBD1. In germline, CDR1 is SGHTA, CDR2 FQGNSA. Trimming took 5 bases from V and 7 from J; bases not matched to a gene: 5. The CDR3 has 13 amino acids. The CDR3 here is CASSRPGQNIQYF. The CDR3 nucleotides read TGTGCCAGCAGCCGACCGGGACAGAACATTCAGTACTTC.

V and J are TRBV7-2 and TRBJ2-4; 9 bases align to TRBD1. V trimming: 5 bases; J trimming: 6 bases; junction bases outside the gene matches: 8. Per germline, CDR1 SGHTA and CDR2 FQGNSA. CDR3 length: 15 residues. This chain's CDR3 is CASSPHRGQANIQYF. The CDR3 region has the DNA TGTGCCAGCAGCCCCCACAGGGGGCAGGCAAACATTCAGTACTTC.

This clone was detected a few times. DNA for the CDR3: TGCGCCAGCAGCGTAGTCCCAAATAGCAATCAGCCCCAGCATTTT. The encoded protein is CASSVVPNSNQPQHF. This rearrangement joins TRBV4-1 to TRBJ1-5; D remains ambiguous. This CDR3 spans 15 amino acids. Germline V gene lookup returns CDR1 MGHRA and CDR2 YSYEKL. Trimming took 5 bases from V and 0 from J, leaving 11 bases between them.

V usage is TRBV19 and J usage is TRBJ1-5; the D gene is possibly TRBD1 (5 bases). Germline V gives CDR1 LNHDA, CDR2 SQIVND (reference sequence). This CDR3 is 17 amino acids long. The ends were cut back, 1 base at V and 0 bases at J, with 13 bases in the middle. DNA for the CDR3: TGTGCCAGTAGTATAGGGGAGGGGTCTGGTAGCAATCAGCCCCAGCATTTT. Its protein is CASSIGEGSGSNQPQHF.

In this sample, this clone turned up a few times. The rearrangement links TRBV28 to TRBJ2-7, with a weak D call TRBD2 (6 bases). This CDR3 contains 13 residues. Germline lookup yields CDR1 MDHEN and CDR2 SYDVKM. The germline V and J ends were trimmed by 8 bases and 4 bases, with 15 bases remaining between them. In nucleotides, the CDR3 is TGTGCCAGCCGGCCGCTAGCGCAATACGAGCAGTACTTC. Protein: CASRPLAQYEQYF.

This sequence joins TRBV2 and TRBJ1-1; the match to TRBD1 covers 9 bases. Germline V lookup: CDR1 SNHLY, CDR2 FYNNEI. Trimming cost V 11 bases and J 13 bases; bases outside gene matches: 11. This CDR3 is 11 amino acids long. CDR3 region: CAGRDRVVVFF. The CDR3 DNA sequence: TGTGCCGGAAGGGACAGGGTGGTTGTTTTCTTT.

This clone appeared once. The genes are TRBV28 and TRBJ1-1, with 8 bases aligning to TRBD1. This CDR3 region has 17 residues. Germline CDR1 is MDHEN and CDR2 is SYDVKM. Losses at the gene ends were 6 bases for V and 0 bases for J; bases not matched to a gene: 12. CDR3 nucleotide sequence: TGTGCCAGCAGCCTAATTGGGACAGGAGCCTTGAACACTGAAGCTTTCTTT. Encoded protein: CASSLIGTGALNTEAFF.

This clone was detected once. The chain combines TRBV5-4 with TRBJ1-1, with a weak D call TRBD1 (6 bases). The germline V and J ends were trimmed by 0 bases and 7 bases, with 7 bases remaining between them. The CDR3 length is 12 residues. The germline CDR1 and CDR2 sequences are SGHNT and YYREEE (reference sequence). CDR3 amino acids: CASSLEGVEAFF. DNA of the CDR3: TGTGCCAGCAGCTTGGAGGGGGTTGAAGCTTTCTTT.

J is TRBJ2-3 and V is TRBV25-1, with D perhaps matching TRBD1 (6 bases). Trimming took 6 bases from V and 3 from J, leaving 10 bases between them. The CDR3 runs to 13 residues. Germline CDR1 is MGHDK and CDR2 is SYGVNS. The CDR3 here is CASSVTGTDTQYF. CDR3 in DNA: TGTGCCAGCAGCGTTACAGGGACAGATACGCAGTATTTT.

This sequence joins TRBV19 and TRBJ1-5; tentatively, D is TRBD1 (5 bases). Looked up from germline, CDR1 is LNHDA and CDR2 is SQIVND (reference sequence). This CDR3 contains 16 residues. Trimming pared 0 bases from V and 1 base from J, leaving 10 bases between. The DNA of the CDR3 is TGTGCCAGTAGTATAGAGGGGCCCAGGAGCAATCAGCCCCAGCATTTT. It translates to CASSIEGPRSNQPQHF.

The gene calls are TRBV2 and TRBJ1-2; D gene ambiguous. Germline CDR1 is SNHLY and CDR2 is FYNNEI. V dropped 2 bases and J dropped 0 bases, with 4 bases sitting between them. The CDR3 covers 13 residues. The CDR3 DNA sequence: TGTGCCAGCAGTGAACAGACTAACTATGGCTACACCTTC. Amino acids: CASSEQTNYGYTF.

V gene TRBV16 combines with J gene TRBJ2-7; 7 bases match TRBD1. The germline V gene has CDR1 KGHSY and CDR2 FQNENV. The CDR3 is 14 residues long. The V segment lost 4 bases and the J segment 3 bases; nucleotides outside the gene matches: 6. In DNA form, the CDR3 reads TGTGCCAGCAGCCGCAAATCAGGGGGCTACGAGCAGTACTTC. This gives the protein CASSRKSGGYEQYF.

This clone was counted a few times. This sequence joins TRBV27 and TRBJ1-5, with TRBD1 identical over 10 bases. Per the germline V gene, CDR1 is MNHEY and CDR2 is SMNVEV (reference sequence). J lost 1 base, V lost 7 bases, and 4 bases had no gene match. The CDR3 has 15 residues. The CDR3 reads CASKRGQGSNQPQHF. The CDR3 DNA is TGTGCCAGCAAAAGGGGACAGGGGAGCAATCAGCCCCAGCATTTT.

This chain links TRBV5-1 with TRBJ1-1, with D perhaps matching TRBD1 (5 bases). The V and J ends lost 3 bases and 3 bases respectively, with 18 bases between them. The CDR3 consists of 16 residues. CDR1 is SGHRS and CDR2 is YFSETQ in the germline V gene. The CDR3 sequence is CASSWGGRGRDTEAFF. CDR3 nucleotide sequence: TGCGCCAGCAGCTGGGGAGGAAGGGGCCGGGACACTGAAGCTTTCTTT.

The V gene is TRBV28, the J gene TRBJ2-7, with D possibly matching TRBD2 (6 bases). V was cut by 7 bases and J by 3 bases, with 10 bases left in between. CDR3 length: 12 residues. Per the germline V gene, CDR1 is MDHEN and CDR2 is SYDVKM. The CDR3 is CASTGLSYEQYF. CDR3 nucleotide sequence: TGTGCCAGCACGGGACTGAGCTACGAGCAGTACTTC.

The chain has TRBV7-9 and TRBJ1-6; 8 bases agree with TRBD1. The germline gives CDR1 SEHNR, CDR2 FQNEAQ (reference sequence). The V gene end was trimmed by 1 base and the J gene end by 14 bases; junction bases not matched to a gene: 16. This CDR3 region has 17 residues. DNA for the CDR3: TGTGCCAGCAGCTTAGGTTCTTGGACAGGGCCCTACCGTACCCTCCACTTT. Protein: CASSLGSWTGPYRTLHF.

The chain carries TRBV7-2 and TRBJ2-7; 12 nucleotides match TRBD2. Germline V gene lookup returns CDR1 SGHTA and CDR2 FQGNSA. The CDR3 length is 17 residues. The V gene end was trimmed by 4 bases and the J gene end by 5 bases; junction bases not matched to a gene: 12. The CDR3 spells CASSSRRTSGINHEQYF. The CDR3 region has the DNA TGTGCCAGCAGCTCGAGACGGACTAGCGGGATTAACCACGAGCAGTACTTC.